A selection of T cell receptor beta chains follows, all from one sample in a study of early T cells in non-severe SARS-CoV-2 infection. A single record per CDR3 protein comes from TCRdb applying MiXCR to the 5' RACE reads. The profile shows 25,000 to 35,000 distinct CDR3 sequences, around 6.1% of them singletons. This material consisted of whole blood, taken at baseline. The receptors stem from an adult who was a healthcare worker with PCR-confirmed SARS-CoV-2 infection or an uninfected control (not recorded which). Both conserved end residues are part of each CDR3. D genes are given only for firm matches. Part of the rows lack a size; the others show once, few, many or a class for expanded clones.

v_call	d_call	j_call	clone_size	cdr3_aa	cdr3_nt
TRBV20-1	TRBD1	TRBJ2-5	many	CSALGDRGRETQYF	TGCAGTGCTCTGGGGGACAGGGGCCGAGAGACCCAGTACTTC
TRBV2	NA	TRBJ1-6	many	CASSGTVNNSPLHF	TGTGCCAGCAGTGGGACGGTGAATAATTCACCCCTCCACTTT
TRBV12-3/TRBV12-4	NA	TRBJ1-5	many	CASSFAAISNQPQHF	TGTGCCAGCAGTTTCGCGGCAATTAGCAATCAGCCCCAGCATTTT
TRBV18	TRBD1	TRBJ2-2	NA	CASHQPGQRKTGELFF	TGTGCCAGCCACCAGCCGGGACAGAGAAAAACCGGGGAGCTGTTTTTT
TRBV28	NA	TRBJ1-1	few	CASSIGQRNTEAFF	TGTGCCAGCAGTATTGGACAGAGGAACACTGAAGCTTTCTTT
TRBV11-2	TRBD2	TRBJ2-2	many	CASSLASGSTGELFF	TGTGCCAGCAGCTTAGCTAGCGGATCCACCGGGGAGCTGTTTTTT
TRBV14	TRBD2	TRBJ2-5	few	CASSRGMTSGQETQYF	TGTGCCAGCAGCCGCGGCATGACTAGCGGCCAAGAGACCCAGTACTTC
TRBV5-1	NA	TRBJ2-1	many	CASTRGAEQFF	TGCGCCAGCACCAGGGGAGCTGAGCAGTTCTTC
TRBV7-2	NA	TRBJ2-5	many	CASSLGFGLRETQYF	TGTGCCAGCAGCTTAGGATTCGGACTGCGGGAGACCCAGTACTTC
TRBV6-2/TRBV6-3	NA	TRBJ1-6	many	CASSYGSISYNSPLHF	TGTGCCAGCAGTTACGGGAGTATATCCTATAATTCACCCCTCCACTTT
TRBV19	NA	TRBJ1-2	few	CASSRQNYGYTF	TGTGCCAGTAGCCGACAGAACTATGGCTACACCTTC
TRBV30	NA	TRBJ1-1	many	CAWKVPRNTEAFF	TGTGCCTGGAAGGTTCCCAGGAACACTGAAGCTTTCTTT
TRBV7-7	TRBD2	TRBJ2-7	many	CASSLVVPKRGESYEQYF	TGTGCTAGCAGCTTAGTTGTGCCAAAGCGGGGGGAATCCTACGAGCAGTACTTC
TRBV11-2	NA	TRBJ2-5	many	CASSLEGTLHRETQYF	TGTGCCAGCAGCTTAGAGGGGACACTACACCGAGAGACCCAGTACTTC
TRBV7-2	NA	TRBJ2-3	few	CASRKGLRTDTQYF	TGTGCCAGCAGGAAAGGGCTCCGCACAGATACGCAGTATTTT
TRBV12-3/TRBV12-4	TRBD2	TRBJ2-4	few	CVSSFRRLAGGVAKNIQYF	TGTGTCAGCAGTTTTCGCCGACTAGCGGGGGGGGTAGCCAAAAACATTCAGTACTTC
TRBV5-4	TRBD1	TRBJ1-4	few	CASSWGQGFEKLFF	TGTGCCAGCAGCTGGGGACAGGGCTTTGAAAAACTGTTTTTT
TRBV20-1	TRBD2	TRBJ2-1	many	CSAKREDEQFF	TGCAGTGCTAAACGGGAGGATGAGCAGTTCTTC
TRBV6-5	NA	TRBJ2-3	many	CASRFKRFEGDTQYF	TGTGCCAGCAGGTTCAAGCGTTTTGAGGGAGATACGCAGTATTTT
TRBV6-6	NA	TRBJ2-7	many	CASSYVSREAYEQYF	TGTGCCAGCAGTTACGTTTCCAGGGAGGCCTACGAGCAGTACTTC
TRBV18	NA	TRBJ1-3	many	CASSPPGGLISGNTIYF	TGTGCCAGCTCACCACCGGGGGGTCTCATCTCTGGAAACACCATATATTTT
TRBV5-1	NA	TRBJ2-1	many	CASSPGADNEQFF	TGCGCCAGCAGCCCAGGGGCGGACAATGAGCAGTTCTTC
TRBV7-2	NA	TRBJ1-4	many	CASSSPGEKLFF	TGTGCCAGCAGTTCTCCAGGGGAAAAACTGTTTTTT
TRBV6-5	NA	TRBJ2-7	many	CASSYSLRFTYEQYF	TGTGCCAGCAGTTACTCGCTGAGGTTTACATACGAGCAGTACTTC
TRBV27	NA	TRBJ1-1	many	CASSLFFNTEAFF	TGTGCCAGCAGTTTATTTTTTAACACTGAAGCTTTCTTT
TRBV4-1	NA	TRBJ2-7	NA	CASSQGLGAYEQYF	TGCGCCAGCAGCCAAGGGTTAGGGGCCTACGAGCAGTACTTC
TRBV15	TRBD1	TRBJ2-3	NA	CATSSLQGAITDTQYF	TGTGCCACCAGTTCCTTACAGGGGGCCATCACAGATACGCAGTATTTT
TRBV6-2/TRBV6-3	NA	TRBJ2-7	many	CASTDLYEQYF	TGTGCCAGCACAGACCTGTACGAGCAGTACTTC
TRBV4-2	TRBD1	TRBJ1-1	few	CASSQERTGTFF	TGTGCCAGCAGCCAAGAGCGGACAGGGACGTTCTTT
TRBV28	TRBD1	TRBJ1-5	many	CASRTGGESNQPQHF	TGTGCCAGCAGAACAGGGGGCGAGAGCAATCAGCCCCAGCATTTT
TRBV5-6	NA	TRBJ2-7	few	CASSLDRSYEQYF	TGTGCCAGCAGCTTGGATCGCTCCTACGAGCAGTACTTC
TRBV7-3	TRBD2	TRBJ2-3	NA	CASSPSRAGVCHF	TGTGCCAGCAGCCCCTCGAGGGCGGGAGTGTGTCATTTT
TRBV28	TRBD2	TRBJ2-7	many	CATLSGSSYEQYF	TGTGCCACCCTTAGCGGGAGCTCCTACGAGCAGTACTTC
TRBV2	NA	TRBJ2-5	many	CASTLVGTQYF	TGTGCCAGCACCCTCGTGGGGACCCAGTACTTC
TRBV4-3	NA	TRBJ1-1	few	CASSQRQVNTEAFF	TGCGCCAGCAGCCAACGACAGGTTAACACTGAAGCTTTCTTT